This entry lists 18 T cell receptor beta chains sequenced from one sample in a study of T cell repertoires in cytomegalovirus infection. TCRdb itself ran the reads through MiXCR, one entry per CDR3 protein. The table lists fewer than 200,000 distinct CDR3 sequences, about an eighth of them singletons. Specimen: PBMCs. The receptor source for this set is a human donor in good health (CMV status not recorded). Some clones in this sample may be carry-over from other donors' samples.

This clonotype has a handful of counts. CDR3 sequence: CSGTGTGAYEQYF. The CDR3 bases are TGCAGTGGTACCGGGACAGGGGCCTACGAGCAGTACTTC. V is TRBV20-1 and J is TRBJ2-7, with 10 nucleotides matching TRBD1. CDR3 length: 13 residues. J gave up 2 bases and V 7 bases, and 5 bases lay outside the gene matches. Germline V gene sequence: CDR1 DFQATT, CDR2 SNEGSKA (reference sequence).

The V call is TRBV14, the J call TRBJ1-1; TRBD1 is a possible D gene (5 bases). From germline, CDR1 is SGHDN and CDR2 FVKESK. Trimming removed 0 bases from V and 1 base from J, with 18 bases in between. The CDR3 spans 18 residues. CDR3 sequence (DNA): TGTGCCAGCAGCCAAGATAGATTGGGACGGACGGCGAACACTGAAGCTTTCTTT. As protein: CASSQDRLGRTANTEAFF.

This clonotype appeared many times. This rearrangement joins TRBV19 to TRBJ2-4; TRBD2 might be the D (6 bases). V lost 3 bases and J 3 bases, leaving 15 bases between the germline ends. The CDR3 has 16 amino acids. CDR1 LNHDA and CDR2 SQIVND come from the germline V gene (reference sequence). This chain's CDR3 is CASSISLALDKNIQYF. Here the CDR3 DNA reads TGTGCCAGTAGTATTTCCCTAGCGCTTGACAAAAACATTCAGTACTTC.

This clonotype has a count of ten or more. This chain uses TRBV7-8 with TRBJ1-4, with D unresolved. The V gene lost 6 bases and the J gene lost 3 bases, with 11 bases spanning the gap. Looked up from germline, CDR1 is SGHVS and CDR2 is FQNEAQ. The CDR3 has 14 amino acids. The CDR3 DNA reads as TGTGCCAGCAGGCCCGGACGTGCTAATGAAAAACTGTTTTTT. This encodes CASRPGRANEKLFF.

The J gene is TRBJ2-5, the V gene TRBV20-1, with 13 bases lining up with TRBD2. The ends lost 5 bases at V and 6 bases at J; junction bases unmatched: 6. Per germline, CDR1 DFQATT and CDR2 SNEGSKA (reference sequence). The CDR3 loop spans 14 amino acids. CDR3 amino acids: CSAYRTSGSKTQYF. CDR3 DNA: TGCAGTGCTTACCGGACTAGCGGGAGCAAGACCCAGTACTTC.

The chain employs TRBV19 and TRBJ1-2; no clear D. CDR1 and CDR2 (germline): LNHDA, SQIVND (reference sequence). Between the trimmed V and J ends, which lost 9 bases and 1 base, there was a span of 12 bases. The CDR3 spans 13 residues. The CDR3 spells CASAGEGNYGYTF. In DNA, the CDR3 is TGTGCCAGCGCGGGTGAGGGTAACTATGGCTACACCTTC.

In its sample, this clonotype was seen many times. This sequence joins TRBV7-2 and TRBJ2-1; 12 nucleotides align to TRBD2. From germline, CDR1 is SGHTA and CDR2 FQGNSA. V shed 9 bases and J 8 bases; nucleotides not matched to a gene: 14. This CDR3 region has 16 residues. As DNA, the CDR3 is TGTGCCAGTAAAGATCGGCTAGCGGGAGGGCCGGATGAGCAGTTCTTC. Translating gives CASKDRLAGGPDEQFF.

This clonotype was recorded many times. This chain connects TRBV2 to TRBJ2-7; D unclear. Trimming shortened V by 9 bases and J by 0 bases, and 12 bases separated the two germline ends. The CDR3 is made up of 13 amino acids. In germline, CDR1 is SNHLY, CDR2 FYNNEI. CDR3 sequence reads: CASDGRYSYEQYF. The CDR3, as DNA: TGTGCCAGTGATGGGCGGTACTCCTACGAGCAGTACTTC.

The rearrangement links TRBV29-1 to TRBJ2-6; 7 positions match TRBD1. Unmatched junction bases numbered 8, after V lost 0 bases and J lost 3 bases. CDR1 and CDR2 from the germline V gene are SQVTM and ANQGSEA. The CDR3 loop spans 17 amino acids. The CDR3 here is CSVEDRGKEVGANVLTF. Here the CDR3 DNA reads TGCAGCGTTGAAGACAGGGGGAAGGAAGTTGGGGCCAACGTCCTGACTTTC.

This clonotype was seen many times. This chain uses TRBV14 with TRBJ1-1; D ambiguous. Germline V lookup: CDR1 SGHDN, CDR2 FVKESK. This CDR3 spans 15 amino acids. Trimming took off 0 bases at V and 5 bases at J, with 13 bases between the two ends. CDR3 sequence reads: CASSQEQWRNTEAFF. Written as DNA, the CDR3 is TGTGCCAGCAGCCAAGAGCAGTGGCGTAATACTGAAGCTTTCTTT.

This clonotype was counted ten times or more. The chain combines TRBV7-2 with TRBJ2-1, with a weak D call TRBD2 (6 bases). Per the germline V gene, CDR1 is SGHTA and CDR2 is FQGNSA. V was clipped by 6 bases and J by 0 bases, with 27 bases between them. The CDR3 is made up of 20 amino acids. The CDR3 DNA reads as TGTGCCAGCAGAGCCCCCATGGAGGGGTTGATGGGGAGCTCCTACAATGAGCAGTTCTTC. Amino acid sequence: CASRAPMEGLMGSSYNEQFF.

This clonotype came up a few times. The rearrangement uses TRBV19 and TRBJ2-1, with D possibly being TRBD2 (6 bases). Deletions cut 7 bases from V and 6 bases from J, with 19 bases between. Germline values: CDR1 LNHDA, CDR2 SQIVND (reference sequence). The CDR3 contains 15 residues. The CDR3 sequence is CASTTIGRFGNEQFF. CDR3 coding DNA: TGTGCCAGTACGACAATAGGGAGGTTTGGCAATGAGCAGTTCTTC.

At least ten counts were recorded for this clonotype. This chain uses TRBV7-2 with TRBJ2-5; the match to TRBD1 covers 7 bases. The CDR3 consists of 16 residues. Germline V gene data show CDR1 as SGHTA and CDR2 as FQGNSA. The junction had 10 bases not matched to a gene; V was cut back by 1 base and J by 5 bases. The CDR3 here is CASSLGDRGRLETQYF. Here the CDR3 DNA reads TGTGCCAGCAGCTTAGGGGACAGAGGGCGGTTGGAGACCCAGTACTTC.

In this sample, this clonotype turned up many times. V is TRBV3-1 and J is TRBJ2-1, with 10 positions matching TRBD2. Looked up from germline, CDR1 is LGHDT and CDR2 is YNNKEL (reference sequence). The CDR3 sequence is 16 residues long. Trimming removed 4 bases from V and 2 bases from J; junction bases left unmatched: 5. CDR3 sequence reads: CASSRRTSGAYNEQFF. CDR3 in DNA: TGTGCCAGCAGCCGGAGGACTAGCGGAGCCTACAATGAGCAGTTCTTC.

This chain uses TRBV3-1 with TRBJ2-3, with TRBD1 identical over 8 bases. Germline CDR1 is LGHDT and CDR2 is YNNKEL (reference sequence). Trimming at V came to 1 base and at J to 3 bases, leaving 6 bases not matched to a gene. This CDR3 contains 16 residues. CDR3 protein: CASSQVGRGQTDTQYF. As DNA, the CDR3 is TGTGCCAGCAGCCAAGTGGGCAGGGGGCAAACAGATACGCAGTATTTT.

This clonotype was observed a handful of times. CDR3 loop: CASSGSLGTRDEQYF. The CDR3, as DNA: TGTGCCAGCAGTGGGTCCCTAGGGACGCGGGACGAGCAGTACTTC. This chain connects TRBV25-1 to TRBJ2-7; tentatively, D is TRBD1 or TRBD2 (5 bases each). CDR3 length: 15 amino acids. V was clipped by 4 bases and J by 5 bases, with 18 bases between them. Germline lookup yields CDR1 MGHDK and CDR2 SYGVNS.

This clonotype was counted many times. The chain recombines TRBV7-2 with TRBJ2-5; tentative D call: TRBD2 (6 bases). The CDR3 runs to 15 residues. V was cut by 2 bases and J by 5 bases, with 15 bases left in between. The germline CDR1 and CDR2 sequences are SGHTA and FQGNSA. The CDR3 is CASSLLAGRTETQYF. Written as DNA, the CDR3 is TGTGCCAGCAGCTTACTGGCGGGGCGAACGGAGACCCAGTACTTC.

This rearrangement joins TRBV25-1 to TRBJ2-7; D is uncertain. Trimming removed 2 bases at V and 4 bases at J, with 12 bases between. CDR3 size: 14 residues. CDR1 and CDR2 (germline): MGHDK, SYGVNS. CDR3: CASSEMAPDYEQYF. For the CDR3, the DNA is TGTGCCAGCAGTGAAATGGCGCCGGATTACGAGCAGTACTTC.